The 5 T cell receptor beta chains in this list originate from one sample, sequenced in a study of cytomegalovirus exposure and HLA in healthy donors. 60 Vbeta and 13 Jbeta primers were used in PCR. Sequencing was performed with immunoSEQ multiplex PCR; in TCRdb, only in-frame clones are kept and a portion is missing. The table records about 77,000 clones, about four fifths of them present only once. The sample comprised PBMCs. Source of these receptors: a man aged 35 to 55 in good health and CMV-seronegative.

This clone was picked up one time. The CDR3 region is CAWSVFGTEIRKLFF. The CDR3 nucleotides read TGTGCCTGGAGTGTATTCGGGACAGAGATTCGAAAGCTGTTTTTT. The chain has TRBV30 and TRBJ1-4; 7 positions agree with TRBD1. The CDR3 is 15 residues long. Germline V gene data show CDR1 as GTSNPN and CDR2 as SVGIG (reference sequence). After removal of 0 bases from V and 14 bases from J, the junction contained 15 bases not matched to a gene.

V is TRBV2 and J is TRBJ1-3; no definite D call. Looked up from germline, CDR1 is SNHLY and CDR2 is FYNNEI. With 6 bases removed from V and 0 bases from J, the gap between germline ends came to 12 bases. This CDR3 is built from 15 residues. Here the CDR3 DNA reads TGTGCCAGCAGACCCGGACTAAGCTCTGGAAACACCATATATTTT. This codes for CASRPGLSSGNTIYF.

In its sample, this clone was seen a few times. This chain connects TRBV7-2 to TRBJ1-6; 10 nucleotides agree with TRBD1. Trimming took 5 bases from V and 5 from J; bases not matched to a gene: 6. CDR3 length equals 16 residues. CDR1 and CDR2 (germline): SGHTA, FQGNSA. The CDR3 nucleotides are TGTGCCAGCAGCCCAAGGACAGGGGGTCATAATTCACCCCTCCACTTT. It encodes CASSPRTGGHNSPLHF.

J is TRBJ2-2 and V is TRBV7-3; weak D call: TRBD1 (6 bases). The CDR3 runs 16 residues. Germline CDR1 and CDR2: SGHTA and FQGTGA. V lost 5 bases and J 3 bases, leaving 16 bases between the germline ends. CDR3: CASSLNRVSHTGELFF. CDR3 DNA sequence: TGTGCCAGCAGCCTGAACAGGGTTTCCCACACCGGGGAGCTGTTTTTT. Full variable domain (outside the CDR3, taken from reference TRBV7-3 and TRBJ2-2): GAGVSQTPSNKVTEKGKYVELRCDPISGHTALYWYRQSLGQGPEFLIYFQGTGAADDSGLPNDRFFAVRPEGSVSTLKIQRTERGDSAVYLCASSLNRVSHTGELFFGEGSRLTVL.

The CDR3 region has the DNA TGTGCCAGCCGATTAGCGGGGGTCACGGATACGCAGTATTTT. Translated: CASRLAGVTDTQYF. The chain carries TRBV6-1 and TRBJ2-3, with TRBD2 identical over 9 bases. The germline V gene has CDR1 MNHNS and CDR2 SASEGT. CDR3 length: 14 residues. Trimming took 8 bases from V and 6 from J; bases not matched to a gene: 9.